Given below is one T cell receptor (beta chain) in context. Its antigen is undetermined. The data were obtained in a study of shared clonotypes between healthy human individuals. The germline V gene encodes CDR1 MNHNS and CDR2 SASEGT. Trimming cost V 1 base and J 5 bases, with 10 bases left between them. This CDR3 contains 14 residues. The naive CD8 fraction comprised CD45RO-negative cells positively selected for CCR7 and excluded terminally differentiated effector memory CD45RA+ cells. All participating donors were Caucasian adults from Nashville, Tennessee. General observations from the study: Limited genetic and exposure-history diversity came from having few donors. Shared across a few donors were roughly 5% of the naive CD4 clonotypes.

Across several immunoSEQ plates, the genomic DNA of each subset was split evenly. The repertoire was sequenced with immunoSEQ multiplex PCR; TCRdb's copy has only in-frame clones and lacks some. The sample records about 2 million clones, less than 95% being singletons. Sequencing used naive CD8+ T cells sorted from blood. The chain is built from TRBV6-1 and TRBJ2-3; the D is unclear. The clonotype comes from a man aged 18-30 years in good health. As DNA, the CDR3 is TGTGCCAGCAGTGAAGGCCCTTTCCGAGATACGCAGTATTTT. The encoded protein is CASSEGPFRDTQYF.